This TCR beta chain was recorded in a study of blood T cell repertoires in COVID-19. The germline V gene encodes CDR1 MDHEN and CDR2 SYDVKM. The length of the CDR3 is 16 residues. Trimming took 6 bases from V and 4 from J; bases not matched to a gene: 10. This clone was recorded only once. This table comes from immunoSEQ multiplex PCR, and its TCRdb copy is limited to in-frame clones, with some not included. Of about 200,000 clones detected, approximately 88% appear once; the ten largest clones hold around 8.9%. Sequencing was done on a sample of PBMCs or T cells enriched from blood (not recorded which). This clonotype was obtained from a woman between 18 and 30 years old who had recovered from COVID-19. V and J are TRBV28 and TRBJ2-4, with TRBD2 identical over 9 bases. CDR3 sequence reads: CASRGGGGGRKNIQYF. The CDR3 DNA sequence: TGTGCCAGCAGGGGAGGCGGGGGGGGCAGGAAAAACATTCAGTACTTC.